The source of this TCR beta chain is a study of cytomegalovirus exposure and HLA in healthy donors. Study-wide findings and caveats: The Asian-associated ancestry cluster reportedly had fewer N-insertions than the 666-donor mean in a later analysis. The presence/absence work took it that sequencing depth was about the same across donors.

Donors consisted of healthy bone marrow donors. To note about this clone: Its antigen is unknown.

A multiplex PCR was run with 60 Vbeta primers and 13 Jbeta primers. Profiled with immunoSEQ multiplex PCR; TCRdb holds only in-frame clones, not every one. This sample has 90,000 to 110,000 clones, with 75% to 85% found just once. Specimen: PBMCs. The TCR sequence derives from a man in his late teens or twenties in good health and CMV-seronegative.

The CDR3 reads CASSPAGEQYF. The CDR3, as DNA: TGTGCCAGCTCCCCAGCGGGTGAGCAGTACTTC. The rearrangement joins TRBV18 to TRBJ2-7; D may be TRBD2 (6 bases). The CDR3 loop spans 11 amino acids. Germline V CDR1 and CDR2: KGHSH, LQKENI. Deletions cut 6 bases from V and 7 bases from J, with 10 bases between.